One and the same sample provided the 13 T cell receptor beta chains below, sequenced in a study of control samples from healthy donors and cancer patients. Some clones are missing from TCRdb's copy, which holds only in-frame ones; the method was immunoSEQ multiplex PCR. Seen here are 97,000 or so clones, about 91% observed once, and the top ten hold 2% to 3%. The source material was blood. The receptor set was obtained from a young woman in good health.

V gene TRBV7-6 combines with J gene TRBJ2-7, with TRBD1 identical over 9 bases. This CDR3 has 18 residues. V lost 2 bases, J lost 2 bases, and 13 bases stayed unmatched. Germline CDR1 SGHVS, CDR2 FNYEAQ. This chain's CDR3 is CASSLFQSSGQGAYEQYF. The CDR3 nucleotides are TGTGCCAGCAGCTTATTCCAATCTTCGGGACAGGGTGCCTACGAGCAGTACTTC.

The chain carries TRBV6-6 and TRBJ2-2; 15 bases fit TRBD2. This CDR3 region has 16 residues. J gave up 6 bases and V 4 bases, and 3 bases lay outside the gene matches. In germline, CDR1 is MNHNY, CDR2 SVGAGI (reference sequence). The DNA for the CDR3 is TGTGCCAGCAGTTTCCGGACTAGCGGGGGGGCCGGGGAGCTGTTTTTT. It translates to CASSFRTSGGAGELFF.

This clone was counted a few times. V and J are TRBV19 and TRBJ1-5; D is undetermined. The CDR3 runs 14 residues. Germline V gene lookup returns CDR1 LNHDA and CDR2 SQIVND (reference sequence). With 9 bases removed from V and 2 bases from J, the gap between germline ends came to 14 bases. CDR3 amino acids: CASRTAAGNQPQHF. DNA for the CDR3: TGTGCCAGCCGGACCGCTGCCGGCAATCAGCCCCAGCATTTT.

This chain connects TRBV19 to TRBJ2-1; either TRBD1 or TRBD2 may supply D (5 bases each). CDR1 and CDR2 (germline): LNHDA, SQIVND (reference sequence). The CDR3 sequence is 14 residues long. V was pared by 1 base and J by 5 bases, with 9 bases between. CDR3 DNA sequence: TGTGCCAGTAGTATAGGGGGGTCAAACAATGAGCAGTTCTTC. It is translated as CASSIGGSNNEQFF.

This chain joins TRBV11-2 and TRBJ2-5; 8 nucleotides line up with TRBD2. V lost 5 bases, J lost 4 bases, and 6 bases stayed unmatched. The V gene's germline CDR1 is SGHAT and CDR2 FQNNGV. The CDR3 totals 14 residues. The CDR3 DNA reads TGTGCCAGCAGCCCGGCGGGAGGAGGAGAGACCCAGTACTTC. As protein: CASSPAGGGETQYF.

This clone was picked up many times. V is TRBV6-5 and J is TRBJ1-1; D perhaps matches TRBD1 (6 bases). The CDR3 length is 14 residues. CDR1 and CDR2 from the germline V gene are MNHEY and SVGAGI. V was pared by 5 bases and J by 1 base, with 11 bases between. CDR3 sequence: CASSTGLENTEAFF. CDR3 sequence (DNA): TGTGCCAGCAGTACAGGGTTGGAGAACACTGAAGCTTTCTTT.

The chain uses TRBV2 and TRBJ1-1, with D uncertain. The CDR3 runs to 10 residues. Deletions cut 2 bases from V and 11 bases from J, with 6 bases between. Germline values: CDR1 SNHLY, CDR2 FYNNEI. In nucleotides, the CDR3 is TGTGCCAGCAGTGAATTATGGGCTTTCTTT. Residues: CASSELWAFF.

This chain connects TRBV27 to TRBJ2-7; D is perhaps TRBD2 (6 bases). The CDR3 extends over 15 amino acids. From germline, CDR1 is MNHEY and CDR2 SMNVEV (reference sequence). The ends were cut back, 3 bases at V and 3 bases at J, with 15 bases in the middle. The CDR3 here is CASSFLSRGGYEQYF. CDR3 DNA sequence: TGTGCCAGCAGTTTCTTGTCTAGGGGAGGCTACGAGCAGTACTTC.

The CDR3 sequence: CASSPEVHQETQYF. The DNA for the CDR3 is TGTGCCAGCAGCCCAGAGGTCCATCAAGAGACCCAGTACTTC. The chain carries TRBV3-1 (or the pseudogene TRBV3-2) and TRBJ2-5; D not certain. Trimming pared 4 bases from V and 2 bases from J, leaving 11 bases between. The germline gives CDR1 LGHDT, CDR2 YNNKEL (reference sequence). The CDR3 totals 14 residues.

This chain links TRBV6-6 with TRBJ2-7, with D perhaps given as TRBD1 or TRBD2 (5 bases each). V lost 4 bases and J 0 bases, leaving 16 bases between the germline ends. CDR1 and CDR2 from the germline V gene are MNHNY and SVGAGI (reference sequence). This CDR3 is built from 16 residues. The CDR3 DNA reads TGTGCCAGCAGTTCCGTCGGGGCGAAAATCTCCTACGAGCAGTACTTC. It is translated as CASSSVGAKISYEQYF.

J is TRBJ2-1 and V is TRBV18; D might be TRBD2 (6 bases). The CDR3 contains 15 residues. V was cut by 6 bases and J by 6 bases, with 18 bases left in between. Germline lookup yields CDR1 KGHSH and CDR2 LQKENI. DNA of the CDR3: TGTGCCAGCTCGCTCTCCACGGGGGATCTCAATGAGCAGTTCTTC. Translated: CASSLSTGDLNEQFF. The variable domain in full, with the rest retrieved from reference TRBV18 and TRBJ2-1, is NAGVMQNPRHLVRRRGQEARLRCSPMKGHSHVYWYRQLPEEGLKFMVYLQKENIIDESGMPKERFSAEFPKEGPSILRIQQVVRGDSAAYFCASSLSTGDLNEQFFGPGTRLTVL.

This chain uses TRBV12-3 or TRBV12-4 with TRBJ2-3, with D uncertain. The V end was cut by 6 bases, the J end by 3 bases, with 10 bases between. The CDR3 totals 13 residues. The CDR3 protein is CASSLHTTDTQYF. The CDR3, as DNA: TGTGCCAGCAGCTTACACACAACAGATACGCAGTATTTT.

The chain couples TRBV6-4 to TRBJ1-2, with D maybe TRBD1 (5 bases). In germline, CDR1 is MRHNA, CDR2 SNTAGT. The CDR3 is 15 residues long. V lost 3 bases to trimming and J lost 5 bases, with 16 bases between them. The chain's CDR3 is CASSEERDGGYGYTF. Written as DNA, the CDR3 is TGTGCCAGCAGTGAGGAGCGGGATGGGGGTTATGGCTACACCTTC.